The 20 T cell receptor beta chains given below trace back to one sample, sequenced in a study of identical twins (dated by TCRdb to the mid-2010s). Library preparation was by 5' RACE. For sequencing, an Illumina HiSeq 2000 was employed. The raw public reads went through TCRdb reprocessing: fastp at Q25, MiXCR clone calling, in-frame beta chains kept. Rows are unified per CDR3 protein, each entry keeping the most common DNA and genes. Recorded for this sample are about 240,000 distinct CDR3 sequences; approximately 10% of them occurred a single time. 10% of the sample is taken by the ten largest. The sample taken for sequencing was memory T cells sorted from blood. The cell subset or site tag for this specimen amounts to: CD45RO+ enriched T cells. The receptors were sampled from a man aged 50 to 59 in good health.

This clonotype has a handful of counts. This chain joins TRBV29-1 and TRBJ2-5, with 8 bases aligning to TRBD2. This CDR3 is built from 14 residues. CDR1 is SQVTM, CDR2 ANQGSEA, per germline. V gave up 3 bases and J gave up 7 bases; unmatched junction bases: 10. Here the CDR3 reads CSVDGSGVGGTQYF. CDR3 coding DNA: TGCAGCGTTGATGGTAGCGGGGTGGGGGGGACCCAGTACTTC.

The rearrangement uses TRBV5-1 and TRBJ2-3; TRBD2 aligns across 11 bases. Per the germline V gene, CDR1 is SGHRS and CDR2 is YFSETQ. The CDR3 length is 17 residues. V trimming: 4 bases; J trimming: 6 bases; junction bases outside the gene matches: 13. The CDR3 DNA is TGCGCCAGCAGCCTACAGGGGACTAGCGGCCGGTTGGATACGCAGTATTTT. Translating gives CASSLQGTSGRLDTQYF.

V and J are TRBV3-1 and TRBJ2-1; possibly TRBD1 or TRBD2 for D (6 bases each). V was shortened by 5 bases and J by 0 bases, with 14 bases between the two germline ends. The CDR3 has 16 residues. Per germline, CDR1 LGHDT and CDR2 YNNKEL (reference sequence). Here the CDR3 reads CASSTTTGASYNEQFF. The CDR3 DNA is TGTGCCAGCAGCACGACAACGGGGGCCTCCTACAATGAGCAGTTCTTC.

This clonotype has just a few counts. J is TRBJ1-5 and V is TRBV28, with 9 bases aligning to TRBD1. The CDR3 has 16 residues. J was trimmed by 5 bases and V by 5 bases; bases with no gene match: 10. The germline gives CDR1 MDHEN, CDR2 SYDVKM. CDR3 bases: TGTGCCAGCAGTCCGACAGGGGGGACACCACATCAGCCCCAGCATTTT. This gives the protein CASSPTGGTPHQPQHF.

This chain joins TRBV10-3 and TRBJ1-1, with D maybe TRBD1 (5 bases). The CDR3 has 17 amino acids. V lost 4 bases and J 2 bases, leaving 20 bases between the germline ends. Germline V gene data show CDR1 as ENHRY and CDR2 as SYGVKD. CDR3 protein: CAISGSRSRQINTEAFF. As DNA, the CDR3 is TGTGCCATCAGTGGTTCCCGGTCTAGACAGATTAACACTGAAGCTTTCTTT.

This clonotype has just a few counts. The rearrangement links TRBV6-5 to TRBJ1-5; D call uncertain. This CDR3 has 18 residues. V lost 2 bases and J lost 2, with 19 bases in between. Germline V gives CDR1 MNHEY, CDR2 SVGAGI. CDR3 bases: TGTGCCAGCAGTTACATGGGCCCCCCTTTGTACGGCAATCAGCCCCAGCATTTT. Protein product: CASSYMGPPLYGNQPQHF.

The chain combines TRBV24-1 with TRBJ2-5, with 7 bases fitting TRBD2. Germline V gives CDR1 KGHDR, CDR2 SFDVKD. The J segment lost 1 base and the V segment lost 3 bases, leaving 4 bases of the junction unmatched. This CDR3 has 15 residues. The CDR3 region is CATSDPRTSQETQYF. DNA of the CDR3: TGTGCCACCAGTGATCCCCGGACTAGCCAAGAGACCCAGTACTTC.

This clonotype was seen a handful of times. This chain links TRBV11-1 with TRBJ1-6; D is ambiguous. Germline CDR1 reads SGHAT; CDR2 reads FQDESV (reference sequence). V was pared by 2 bases and J by 0 bases, with 8 bases between. CDR3 length: 16 amino acids. The CDR3 DNA sequence: TGTGCCAGCAGCTTAACGGAGAGCTCCTATAATTCACCCCTCCACTTT. Translated, it gives CASSLTESSYNSPLHF. Looking up the rest from reference TRBV11-1 and TRBJ1-6 gives the full variable domain: EAEVAQSPRYKITEKSQAVAFWCDPISGHATLYWYRQILGQGPELLVQFQDESVVDDSQLPKDRFSAERLKGVDSTLKIQPAELGDSAMYLCASSLTESSYNSPLHFGNGTRLTVT.

This clonotype was counted ten times or more. The chain combines TRBV5-6 with TRBJ2-1; tentatively, D is TRBD2 (7 bases). The V end lost 3 bases, the J end lost 2 bases, and 18 bases lay between the germline ends. The CDR3 is 17 amino acids. Germline CDR1 and CDR2: SGHDT and YYEEEE. CDR3 loop: CASSSFVGGLAYNEQFF. The CDR3 bases are TGTGCCAGCAGCTCCTTTGTCGGGGGGCTTGCCTACAATGAGCAGTTCTTC. The full variable domain, its missing parts supplied by reference TRBV5-6 and TRBJ2-1, is DAGVTQSPTHLIKTRGQQVTLRCSPKSGHDTVSWYQQALGQGPQFIFQYYEEEERQRGNFPDRFSGHQFPNYSSELNVNALLLGDSALYLCASSSFVGGLAYNEQFFGPGTRLTVL.

This chain uses TRBV24-1 with TRBJ2-1, with 8 nucleotides matching TRBD1. The germline V gene has CDR1 KGHDR and CDR2 SFDVKD. CDR3 length: 15 residues. Trimming removed 1 base from V and 4 bases from J; junction bases left unmatched: 2. CDR3 nucleotides: TGTGCCACCAGTGATTTAACAGGGGGGTACAATGAGCAGTTCTTC. Its translation is CATSDLTGGYNEQFF.

The chain couples TRBV19 to TRBJ2-6; a weak D match, TRBD2 (5 bases). The germline V gene has CDR1 LNHDA and CDR2 SQIVND (reference sequence). V was trimmed by 5 bases and J by 0 bases, leaving 11 bases between them. This CDR3 spans 16 amino acids. CDR3 sequence: CASSAGLLSGANVLTF. CDR3 nucleotides: TGTGCCAGTAGTGCGGGCCTCCTCTCTGGGGCCAACGTCCTGACTTTC.

This clonotype came up many times. The chain links TRBV7-9 to TRBJ2-3; tentatively, D is TRBD2 (6 bases). This CDR3 region has 16 residues. Germline CDR1 SEHNR, CDR2 FQNEAQ (reference sequence). The V gene lost 4 bases and the J gene lost 3 bases, with 17 bases spanning the gap. The CDR3 bases are TGTGCCAGCAGCTCTAGCCTGGGCGGGATTACAGATACGCAGTATTTT. Translating gives CASSSSLGGITDTQYF.

There are many counts of this clonotype. The rearrangement uses TRBV29-1 and TRBJ2-5; TRBD2 matches at 8 bases. CDR3 size: 15 residues. V shed 1 base, J shed 5 bases, and the junction held 9 bases outside the gene matches. Per the germline V gene, CDR1 is SQVTM and CDR2 is ANQGSEA. CDR3 sequence reads: CSVEGLRGGTETQYF. The CDR3 nucleotides are TGCAGCGTTGAAGGTCTACGGGGGGGGACGGAGACCCAGTACTTC.

This clonotype was picked up many times. The chain combines TRBV28 with TRBJ1-4; 7 bases fit TRBD1. Per the germline V gene, CDR1 is MDHEN and CDR2 is SYDVKM. The V and J ends lost 8 bases and 7 bases, in that order; junction bases with no gene match: 10. CDR3 length: 14 residues. CDR3 loop: CASATGVIGEKLFF. The CDR3 DNA follows: TGTGCCAGCGCAACAGGGGTTATAGGTGAAAAACTGTTTTTT.

This clonotype appeared many times. The chain couples TRBV5-1 to TRBJ1-3, with D unclear. Trimming took off 4 bases at V and 7 bases at J, with 12 bases between the two ends. The V gene's germline CDR1 is SGHRS and CDR2 YFSETQ. The CDR3 consists of 13 residues. This CDR3 is CASSEDPGNTIYF. The CDR3 DNA follows: TGCGCCAGCAGCGAGGATCCGGGGAACACCATATATTTT.

The gene calls are TRBV6-4 and TRBJ2-3, with 8 bases that match TRBD1. This CDR3 has 14 residues. The ends lost 4 bases at V and 4 bases at J; junction bases unmatched: 4. Germline-derived CDR1 and CDR2 are MRHNA and SNTAGT. The DNA of the CDR3 is TGTGCCAGCAGTGGTCAGGGGGCGTCAGATACGCAGTATTTT. Its translation is CASSGQGASDTQYF.

The chain links TRBV12-3 or TRBV12-4 to TRBJ1-3; D is unclear. Trimming pared 1 base from V and 0 bases from J, leaving 10 bases between. The CDR3 has 16 residues. CDR3 bases: TGTGCCAGCAGTTTAGGGCAGGTTCACTCTGGAAACACCATATATTTT. Residues: CASSLGQVHSGNTIYF.

The chain is built from TRBV7-6 and TRBJ2-7, with 8 bases aligning to TRBD1. This CDR3 comprises 13 residues. Germline assignment: CDR1 SGHVS and CDR2 FNYEAQ. V shed 4 bases, J shed 5 bases, and the junction held 4 bases outside the gene matches. The CDR3 region has the DNA TGTGCCAGCAGCTCGACAGGGGTCCACGAGCAGTACTTC. Encoded protein: CASSSTGVHEQYF.

This clonotype was counted many times. The chain couples TRBV20-1 to TRBJ2-3, with D tentatively TRBD1 (6 bases). Germline values: CDR1 DFQATT, CDR2 SNEGSKA (reference sequence). The CDR3 loop spans 17 amino acids. V shed 3 bases and J shed 2 bases, with 21 bases lying between them. Here the CDR3 reads CSARSPDRSRYTDTQYF. The CDR3 DNA reads as TGCAGTGCTAGGTCCCCTGACAGGTCGAGGTACACAGATACGCAGTATTTT.

This clonotype has at least ten counts. V usage is TRBV4-3 and J usage is TRBJ1-4; 10 bases agree with TRBD1. V shed 4 bases and J 2 bases; nucleotides not matched to a gene: 4. The germline CDR1 and CDR2 sequences are LGHNA and YSLEER. This CDR3 has 16 residues. CDR3 region: CASSRGQGRTNEKLFF. As DNA, the CDR3 is TGCGCCAGCAGCCGGGGACAGGGGAGGACTAATGAAAAACTGTTTTTT.